This T cell receptor beta chain was recorded in a study of cytomegalovirus exposure and HLA in healthy donors. On this clone itself: Its antigen is unidentified.

Findings and limits, study-wide: In a later analysis, compared with equally common non-associated chains, HLA-associated beta chains were more expanded.

The PCR was carried out with 60 Vbeta primers and 13 Jbeta primers. Libraries were prepared by immunoSEQ multiplex PCR; TCRdb keeps only in-frame clonotypes and omits some of them. Of about 180,000 clones listed, 80% were seen once; the top ten hold approximately 1.3%. Germline CDR1 is LGHNA and CDR2 is YNFKEQ. The CDR3 is made up of 14 amino acids. V lost 1 base to trimming and J lost 5 bases, with 11 bases between them. The chain carries TRBV4-2 and TRBJ2-5; D possibly corresponds to TRBD1 (5 bases). The sequence was obtained from a young man in good health and CMV-seronegative. The sample comprised PBMCs. The CDR3 nucleotides are TGTGCCAGCAGCCAAGCCAGGGCGTGGGAGACCCAGTACTTC. Amino acid sequence: CASSQARAWETQYF.